This entry concerns a single TCR beta chain. Its antigen is currently not known. No base quality values were provided; no much bigger clone lies one nucleotide off. Spanning cysteine to phenylalanine, the CDR3 consists of 15 amino acids. Just CDR3 DNA is preserved here, 45 bases in frame from base 1. The germline V gene encodes CDR1 MDHEN and CDR2 SYDVKM. V was cut back by 2 bases and J by 9 bases, leaving a gap of 17 bases between them. The EasySep Human CD8+ T Cell Enrichment Kit was used on day 10 to isolate CD8+ T cells from every culture. This sample is part of a study of CD8 T cell repertoires and HIV-1 epitope variants (dated by TCRdb to between 2020 and 2021). Regarding the study in general: Twenty-five peptides representing autologous and known Gag and Nef epitope variants were each used to stimulate T cells in separate culture wells. For roughly 11 days the cultures were kept in IMDM with gentamicin, and on days 3 and 7 half of the media was changed with IL-2, IL-7 and IL-15 added. An aliquot of 1M T cells was saved as an uncultured baseline condition, separate from the roughly 83 T cell cultures. Running each culture condition in triplicate, except for one peptide done in duplicate, gave a total of about 83 T cell cultures. T cells were enriched with the EasySep Human T Cell Enrichment Kit and co-cultured with equal numbers of autologous T cell-negative cells as antigen-presenting cells. Control conditions included a CMV, EBV and flu peptide pool, the Ebola AY9 epitope as negative control, and a no-peptide well. The epitopes tested were three Gag epitope families plus Nef HW9 and YT9.

Sequencing of TCR beta CDR3 regions was performed at survey depth on the immunoSEQ platform. The QIAamp DNA micro kit was used to extract genomic DNA from every cultured and uncultured CD8+ T cell population. On the study's bioinformatics: Samples with fewer than 5,000 productive reads were excluded, which removed about 6% of the roughly 75 HIV peptide-stimulated cultures. Sequences were trimmed to CDR3 by a MANAFEST web app, and nonproductive sequences, CDR3s under 5 amino acids, and sequences not starting with C or ending with F/W were removed. To count as antigen-specific, a clonotype had to be expanded in at least 2 of 3 replicates compared with the no-peptide control at FDR 0.01, and only within one epitope family. Specific clonotypes also needed at least fivefold higher frequency than in wells stimulated with peptides from other epitope families. TCRdb's version of the immuneACCESS table is confined to in-frame rearrangements and falls short of the full clone set. An unresolved V gene accounts for under half of the shortfall where checked; the remainder is of unknown origin. The V and J calls and clone size are taken from that table; D and trimming were inferred from the DNA. The sample records approximately 90,000 clones, almost 75% of which are singletons. The ten largest clonotypes hold about 26% of the sample.

Overall results and qualifications from the work: The study identified eight to ten antigen-specific TCR beta clonotypes, over 5 of which appeared to be cross-reactive for autologous or known escape epitope variants. Four to six clonotypes recognized the Nef KF9 family and one clonotype recognized the HW9 family, while no responses were seen to the TAALDMSHF plasma variant. The assay identified only TCR beta chains and indicated proliferation to antigen, not T cell function or cytokine profile.

The clonotype originates from a male donor with HIV. Sequencing input: uncultured baseline CD8+ T cells from peripheral blood mononuclear cells (PBMCs). This chain is built from TRBV28 and TRBJ2-1, and the D gene may be TRBD1, 5 bases matching. The DNA reads TGTGCCAGCAGTTTAGCGGTCCTCAGGGAAGGTGAGCAGTTCTTC. Its translation is CASSLAVLREGEQFF. The variable domain in full, with residues beyond the CDR3 obtained from the reference TRBV28 and TRBJ2-1 genes, is DVKVTQSSRYLVKRTGEKVFLECVQDMDHENMFWYRQDPGLGLRLIYFSYDVKMKEKGDIPEGYSVSREKKERFSLILESASTNQTSMYLCASSLAVLREGEQFFGPGTRLTVL.